Below are 6 T cell receptor beta chains sequenced from a single sample in a study of post-analysis software for immune sequencing data. No cognate antigen is known for these TCRs. Unique molecular identifiers were carried by the TCR beta cDNA libraries. TCRdb itself ran the PCR reads through MiXCR, one entry per CDR3 protein. The table has roughly 800,000 distinct CDR3 sequences, less than 35% seen once. Findings and limits, study-wide: With TRBV5-6, TRBV5-1 and TRBV20-1 included, about five TRBV segments were more frequent in patients than in controls.

Sequenced: blood. The receptor set was obtained from a girl under 18 with multiple sclerosis.

The chain is built from TRBV7-2 and TRBJ1-2; no clear D gene. This CDR3 is built from 16 residues. Germline values: CDR1 SGHTA, CDR2 FQGNSA. Trimming took 0 bases from V and 2 from J, leaving 13 bases between them. The CDR3 DNA is TGTGCCAGCAGCTTAGCCCCGGGCAGAGCAAACTATGGCTACACCTTC. Protein product: CASSLAPGRANYGYTF.

The chain has TRBV11-2 and TRBJ2-3; D tentatively reads TRBD1 or TRBD2 (5 bases each). Germline CDR1 reads SGHAT; CDR2 reads FQNNGV. This CDR3 is built from 16 residues. V was trimmed by 5 bases and J by 0 bases, leaving 15 bases between them. CDR3 loop: CASSLRGSLSTDTQYF. As DNA, the CDR3 is TGTGCCAGCAGCCTACGGGGCAGCCTTAGCACAGATACGCAGTATTTT.

The J gene is TRBJ1-2, the V gene TRBV4-1; 8 bases map to TRBD1. CDR1 and CDR2 (germline): MGHRA, YSYEKL. Germline trimming cut 2 bases from V and 6 bases from J; bases unmatched to any gene: 8. The CDR3 sequence is 15 residues long. As DNA, the CDR3 is TGCGCCAGCAGCCAATTCCAGGGGGCTCAGAATGGCTACACCTTC. This gives the protein CASSQFQGAQNGYTF.

This clonotype has only a few counts. The rearrangement links TRBV5-1 to TRBJ2-3; D may match TRBD1 or TRBD2 (6 bases each). CDR3 length: 16 residues. CDR1 is SGHRS, CDR2 YFSETQ, per germline. The V end lost 0 bases, the J end lost 5 bases, and 16 bases lay between the germline ends. The DNA for the CDR3 is TGCGCCAGCAGCTTGGTGGGACTCGAGGGGGGAGATACGCAGTATTTT. Protein: CASSLVGLEGGDTQYF.

To note about this clonotype: This may stem from a read error, because a much larger clone lies one nucleotide away. The V gene is TRBV6-2 or TRBV6-3, the J gene TRBJ2-7; D not certain. With 0 bases removed from V and 3 bases from J, the gap between germline ends came to 3 bases. CDR1 and CDR2 (germline): MNHEY, SVGEGT. The length of the CDR3 is 12 residues. The DNA of the CDR3 is TGTGCCAGCAGTTACTCGTTCTACGAGCAGTACTTC. Amino acids: CASSYSFYEQYF.

Points on this clonotype: Sequence at one end of the junction differs from germline and may be a read error. The chain is built from TRBV3-1 and TRBJ2-1; 11 bases align to TRBD2. The CDR3 has 15 residues. The germline V gene has CDR1 LGHDT and CDR2 YNNKEL (reference sequence). CDR3 bases: TGTGCCGGCAGCCAAGGAACTAGCGGGGGTGCTGAGCAGTTCTTC. Translated: CAGSQGTSGGAEQFF.